These 21 T cell receptor beta chains were all obtained from the same sample, sequenced in a study of shared clonotypes between healthy human individuals. Clones were read by immunoSEQ multiplex PCR, and TCRdb kept only the in-frame ones, dropping some. The repertoire holds roughly 2.4 million clones, with 90% to 96% as singletons. The sequencing sample was made of naive CD4+ T cells sorted from blood. Described subset: CD45RA+ positively selected. The source of these receptors is a man in his late teens or twenties in good health.

The chain uses TRBV18 and TRBJ1-4; no reliable D call. This CDR3 is built from 16 residues. V was trimmed by 4 bases and J by 5 bases, leaving 17 bases between them. Per germline, CDR1 KGHSH and CDR2 LQKENI. CDR3 nucleotide sequence: TGTGCCAGCTCACTAAAGACGGCGGTAACGAATGAAAAACTGTTTTTT. Translation: CASSLKTAVTNEKLFF.

The chain recombines TRBV5-1 with TRBJ2-7; TRBD2 matches 15 bases. The CDR3 totals 17 residues. The ends lost 3 bases at V and 7 bases at J; junction bases unmatched: 11. Germline assignment: CDR1 SGHRS and CDR2 YFSETQ. The CDR3 DNA is TGCGCCAGCAGCTCAAGACCGGGACTAGCGGGGGGCTCTGAGCAGTACTTC. It specifies CASSSRPGLAGGSEQYF.

About this clone itself: At one of its ends the junction is not consistent with the germline gene, which may arise from a read error. The J gene is TRBJ2-2, the V gene TRBV7-8; D unresolved. Germline V gene data show CDR1 as SGHVS and CDR2 as FQNEAQ. This CDR3 is 16 amino acids long. The CDR3 sequence: CASSLEWATFTVELFF. The CDR3 DNA reads TGTGCCAGCAGCTTAGAATGGGCCACATTTACCGTGGAGCTGTTTTTT.

J is TRBJ1-3 and V is TRBV4-3; the D is unclear. The CDR3 runs 16 residues. Trimming shortened V by 0 bases and J by 1 base, and 10 bases separated the two germline ends. Germline V gene data show CDR1 as LGHNA and CDR2 as YSLEER. CDR3: CASSQDPVGSGNTIYF. The CDR3 region has the DNA TGCGCCAGCAGCCAAGACCCTGTGGGGTCTGGAAACACCATATATTTT.

This clone was counted a single time. The chain joins TRBV7-2 to TRBJ2-7, with D unresolved. The CDR3 is 14 amino acids. V lost 5 bases and J lost 2, with 13 bases in between. The germline V gene encodes CDR1 SGHTA and CDR2 FQGNSA. For the CDR3, the DNA is TGTGCCAGCAGCCCCCCAAATGGACCCTACGAGCAGTACTTC. This sequence encodes CASSPPNGPYEQYF.

The genes are TRBV4-3 and TRBJ2-1, with 10 bases that match TRBD2. Trimming at V came to 4 bases and at J to 3 bases, leaving 3 bases not matched to a gene. Germline V CDR1 and CDR2: LGHNA, YSLEER. There are 15 residues in the CDR3. The CDR3 here is CASSRRTSGYNEQFF. Here the CDR3 DNA reads TGCGCCAGCAGCCGAAGGACTAGCGGCTACAATGAGCAGTTCTTC.

The chain uses TRBV6-1 and TRBJ1-1; D unresolved. This CDR3 has 13 amino acids. V was pared by 8 bases and J by 1 base, with 11 bases between. Germline loops: CDR1 MNHNS, CDR2 SASEGT. The CDR3 region has the DNA TGTGCCAGCGTTGTATCAGGGAACACTGAAGCTTTCTTT. Translating it yields CASVVSGNTEAFF.

V gene TRBV6-1 combines with J gene TRBJ2-1, with D hard to call. This CDR3 region has 14 residues. Germline CDR1 and CDR2: MNHNS and SASEGT. Trimming took 2 bases from V and 5 from J, leaving 10 bases between them. The CDR3 is CASSESPGNNEQFF. CDR3 DNA: TGTGCCAGCAGTGAATCACCGGGTAACAATGAGCAGTTCTTC.

The gene calls are TRBV27 and TRBJ2-4; 11 bases line up with TRBD1. Germline V gives CDR1 MNHEY, CDR2 SMNVEV (reference sequence). The V gene end was trimmed by 4 bases and the J gene end by 9 bases; junction bases not matched to a gene: 8. There are 15 residues in the CDR3. The CDR3 region has the DNA TGTGCCAGCAGTTCCGGACAGGGGGCGCCGTCCATTCAGTACTTC. Protein product: CASSSGQGAPSIQYF.

The J gene is TRBJ1-2, the V gene TRBV7-9, with 12 bases aligning to TRBD1. The CDR3 is 15 amino acids. The germline V gene has CDR1 SEHNR and CDR2 FQNEAQ (reference sequence). Trimming cost V 4 bases and J 6 bases; bases outside gene matches: 6. The chain's CDR3 is CASSSAGTGGDGYTF. DNA for the CDR3: TGTGCCAGCAGCTCAGCCGGGACAGGGGGCGATGGCTACACCTTC.

This chain connects TRBV5-1 to TRBJ2-3; TRBD2 aligns across 8 bases. The germline gives CDR1 SGHRS, CDR2 YFSETQ. CDR3 length: 14 residues. Trimming at V came to 4 bases and at J to 3 bases, leaving 4 bases not matched to a gene. The CDR3 sequence is CASSTGLETDTQYF. The CDR3 nucleotides read TGCGCCAGCAGCACGGGACTAGAGACAGATACGCAGTATTTT.

V gene TRBV18 combines with J gene TRBJ1-4; D unclear. Germline V CDR1 and CDR2: KGHSH, LQKENI. V gave up 3 bases and J gave up 10 bases, with 15 bases separating them. The CDR3 contains 14 residues. The CDR3 DNA reads as TGTGCCAGCTCACCGGGCCAGGAGGTGGCAAAACTGTTTTTT. Translating it yields CASSPGQEVAKLFF.

This rearrangement joins TRBV19 to TRBJ1-2, with 7 bases fitting TRBD1. Germline-derived CDR1 and CDR2 are LNHDA and SQIVND (reference sequence). The ends lost 7 bases at V and 3 bases at J; junction bases unmatched: 8. The CDR3 is 14 residues long. The CDR3 DNA is TGTGCCAGTATTCCCAGGGGGAACGACTATGGCTACACCTTC. This encodes CASIPRGNDYGYTF.

The rearrangement links TRBV18 to TRBJ1-6; D is undetermined. Trimming left V 2 bases short and J 0 bases short, with 11 bases between. Germline CDR1 is KGHSH and CDR2 is LQKENI. The CDR3 extends over 17 amino acids. The CDR3 bases are TGTGCCAGCTCACCAGTTAAGGAAAGCTCCTATAATTCACCCCTCCACTTT. Translated: CASSPVKESSYNSPLHF.

This clone appeared a few times. The chain links TRBV28 to TRBJ1-1, with D unresolved. V lost 1 base and J lost 1, with 7 bases in between. The CDR3 is 14 residues long. Germline loops: CDR1 MDHEN, CDR2 SYDVKM. CDR3 protein: CASSLLKGNTEAFF. CDR3 sequence (DNA): TGTGCCAGCAGTTTATTGAAAGGGAACACTGAAGCTTTCTTT.

The rearrangement links TRBV2 to TRBJ2-7; D is ambiguous. V lost 3 bases, J lost 10 bases, and 16 bases lay in between. The CDR3 covers 13 residues. Germline loops: CDR1 SNHLY, CDR2 FYNNEI. The CDR3 DNA follows: TGTGCCAGCAGTGATGTGGGAAGCAGAAGACAGTACTTC. This codes for CASSDVGSRRQYF.

The gene calls are TRBV28 and TRBJ1-3; D uncertain. Trimming cost V 1 base and J 5 bases, with 3 bases left between them. CDR1 and CDR2 from the germline V gene are MDHEN and SYDVKM. This CDR3 is built from 12 residues. The CDR3 DNA sequence: TGTGCCAGCAGTTTATCTCGAAACACCATATATTTT. Protein product: CASSLSRNTIYF.

As concerns this clone: This sample also contains other DNA sequences that code for the same CDR3. The gene calls are TRBV11-2 and TRBJ2-5; no reliable D call. Germline V gives CDR1 SGHAT, CDR2 FQNNGV. V was shortened by 1 base and J by 3 bases, with 6 bases between the two germline ends. CDR3 length: 13 residues. In DNA form, the CDR3 reads TGTGCCAGCAGCTTAGGCGAAAAAGAGACCCAGTACTTC. Its protein is CASSLGEKETQYF.

The chain combines TRBV9 with TRBJ2-5; 11 nucleotides align to TRBD2. Germline CDR1 is SGDLS and CDR2 is YYNGEE. The CDR3 runs to 16 residues. The J segment lost 8 bases and the V segment lost 0 bases, leaving 9 bases of the junction unmatched. The chain's CDR3 is CASSVGTGTSGTTQYF. CDR3 nucleotide sequence: TGTGCCAGCAGCGTAGGTACCGGGACTAGCGGCACCACCCAGTACTTC.

J is TRBJ2-7 and V is TRBV6-6; no definite D call. The CDR3 is 11 amino acids. Germline CDR1 MNHNY, CDR2 SVGAGI (reference sequence). V was trimmed by 4 bases and J by 6 bases, leaving 7 bases between them. CDR3 loop: CASSSRLEQYF. Here the CDR3 DNA reads TGTGCCAGCAGTTCACGTCTCGAGCAGTACTTC.

The chain uses TRBV19 and TRBJ2-7; D is unresolved. V gave up 2 bases and J gave up 0 bases, with 11 bases separating them. In germline, CDR1 is LNHDA, CDR2 SQIVND (reference sequence). The CDR3 has 15 amino acids. CDR3 bases: TGTGCCAGTAGTATAAAGACCGGCCTCTCCTACGAGCAGTACTTC. It specifies CASSIKTGLSYEQYF.